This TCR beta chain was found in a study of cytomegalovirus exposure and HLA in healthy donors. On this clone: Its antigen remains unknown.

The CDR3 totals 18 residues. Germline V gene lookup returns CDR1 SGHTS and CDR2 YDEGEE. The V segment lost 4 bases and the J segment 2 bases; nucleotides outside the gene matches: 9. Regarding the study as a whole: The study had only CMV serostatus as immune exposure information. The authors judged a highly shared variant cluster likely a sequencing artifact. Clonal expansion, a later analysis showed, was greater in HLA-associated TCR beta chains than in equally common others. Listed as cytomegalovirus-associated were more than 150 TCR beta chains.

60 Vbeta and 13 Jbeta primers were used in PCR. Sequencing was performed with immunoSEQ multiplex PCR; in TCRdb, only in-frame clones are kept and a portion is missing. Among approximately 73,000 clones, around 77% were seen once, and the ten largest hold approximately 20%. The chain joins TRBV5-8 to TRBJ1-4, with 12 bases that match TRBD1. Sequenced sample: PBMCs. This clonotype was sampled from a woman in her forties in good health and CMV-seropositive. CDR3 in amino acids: CASSGRDRGQSTNEKLFF. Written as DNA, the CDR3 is TGTGCCAGCAGCGGCCGGGACAGGGGGCAGAGTACTAATGAAAAACTGTTTTTT. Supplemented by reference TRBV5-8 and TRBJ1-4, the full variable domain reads EAGVTQSPTHLIKTRGQQATLRCSPISGHTSVYWYQQALGLGLQFLLWYDEGEERNRGNFPPRFSGRQFPNYSSELNVNALELEDSALYLCASSGRDRGQSTNEKLFFGSGTQLSVL.